The clone carrying this T cell receptor beta chain occurred a few times. Its target is not known. These data come from a study of vaccination and CD4 T cells after COVID-19. As for the study in general: Median time from COVID diagnosis to post-COVID sampling was about 100 days (35 to 161).

The CDR3 extends over 15 amino acids. Trimming took 5 bases from V and 7 from J, leaving 18 bases between them. Germline V gene lookup returns CDR1 MNHEY and CDR2 SMNVEV (reference sequence). Scientists ran DNA taken from cultured CD4+ T cells through the Oncomine TCR Beta short-read assay for sequencing. TCRdb reprocessed the PCR reads via MiXCR and lists one record per CDR3 protein. The table includes 20,000 to 25,000 distinct CDR3 sequences, around a third detected once. Described time point: late sampling 161 to 241 days after vaccination in three convalescent patients. Treatment given: approximately nine-day PBMC culture with coronavirus spike peptide pools or control peptides (ViraFEST assay). After expanding antigen-specific T cells with peptide pools, ViraFEST sequenced their TCRs.

The TCR comes from a human donor who had recovered from COVID-19. This specimen was CD4+ T cells from blood, cultured in vitro, taken about 7 months after SARS-CoV-2 vaccination. The chain has TRBV27 and TRBJ2-1, with D perhaps being TRBD1 or TRBD2 (6 bases each). CDR3 region: CASSLPGALQNEQFF. The CDR3, as DNA: TGTGCCAGCAGTCTCCCGGGGGCCCTACAGAATGAGCAGTTCTTC.